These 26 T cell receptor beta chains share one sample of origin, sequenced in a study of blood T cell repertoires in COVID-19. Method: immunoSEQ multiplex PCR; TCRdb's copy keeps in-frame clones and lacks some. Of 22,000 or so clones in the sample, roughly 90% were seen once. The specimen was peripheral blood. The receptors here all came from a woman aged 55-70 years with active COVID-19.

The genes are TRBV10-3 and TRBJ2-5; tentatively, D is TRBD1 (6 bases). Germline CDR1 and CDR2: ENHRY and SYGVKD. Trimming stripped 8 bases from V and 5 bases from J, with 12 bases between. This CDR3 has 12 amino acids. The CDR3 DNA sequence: TGTGCCATCCAGGGGCCCTCGGAGACCCAGTACTTC. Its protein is CAIQGPSETQYF.

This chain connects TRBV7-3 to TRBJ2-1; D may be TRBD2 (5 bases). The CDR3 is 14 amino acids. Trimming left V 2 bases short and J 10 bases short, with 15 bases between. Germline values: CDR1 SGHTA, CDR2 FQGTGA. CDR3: CASSLGGFGVEQFF. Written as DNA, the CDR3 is TGTGCCAGCAGCTTAGGCGGGTTCGGCGTCGAGCAGTTCTTC.

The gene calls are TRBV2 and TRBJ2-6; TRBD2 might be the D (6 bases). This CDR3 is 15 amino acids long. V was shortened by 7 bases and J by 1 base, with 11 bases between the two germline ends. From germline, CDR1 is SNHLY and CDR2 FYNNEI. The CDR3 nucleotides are TGTGCCAGCACCCCGACTAGATCTGGGGCCAACGTCCTGACTTTC. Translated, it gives CASTPTRSGANVLTF.

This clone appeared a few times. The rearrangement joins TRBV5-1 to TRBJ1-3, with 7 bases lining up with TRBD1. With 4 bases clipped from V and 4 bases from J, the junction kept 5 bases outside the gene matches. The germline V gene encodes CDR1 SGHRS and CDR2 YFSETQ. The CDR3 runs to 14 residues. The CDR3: CASSLGGAGNTIYF. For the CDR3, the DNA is TGCGCCAGCAGCCTAGGGGGCGCCGGAAACACCATATATTTT.

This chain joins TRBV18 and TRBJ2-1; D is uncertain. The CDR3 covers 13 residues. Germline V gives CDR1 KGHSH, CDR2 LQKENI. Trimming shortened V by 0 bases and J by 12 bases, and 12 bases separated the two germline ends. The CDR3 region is CASSPPSTEGQFF. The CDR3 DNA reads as TGTGCCAGCTCACCACCGTCAACAGAAGGGCAGTTCTTC.

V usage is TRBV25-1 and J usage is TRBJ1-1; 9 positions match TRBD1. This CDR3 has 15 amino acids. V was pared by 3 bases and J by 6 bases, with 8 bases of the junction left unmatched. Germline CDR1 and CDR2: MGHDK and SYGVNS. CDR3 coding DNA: TGTGCCAGCAGTGACCGGGACAGGGCCGGCGCTGAAGCTTTCTTT. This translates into CASSDRDRAGAEAFF.

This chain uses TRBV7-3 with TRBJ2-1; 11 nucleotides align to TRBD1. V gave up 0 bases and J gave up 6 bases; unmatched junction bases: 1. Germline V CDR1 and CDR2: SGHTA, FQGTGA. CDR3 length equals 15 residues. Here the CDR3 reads CASSLTGTGGNEQFF. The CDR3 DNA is TGTGCCAGCAGCTTAACGGGGACAGGGGGCAATGAGCAGTTCTTC.

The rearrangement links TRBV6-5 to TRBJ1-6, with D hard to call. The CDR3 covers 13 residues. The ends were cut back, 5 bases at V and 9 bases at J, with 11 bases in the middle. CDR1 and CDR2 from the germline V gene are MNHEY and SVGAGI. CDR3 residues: CASSNHGVSPLHF. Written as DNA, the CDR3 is TGTGCCAGCAGTAACCACGGGGTTTCACCCCTCCACTTT.

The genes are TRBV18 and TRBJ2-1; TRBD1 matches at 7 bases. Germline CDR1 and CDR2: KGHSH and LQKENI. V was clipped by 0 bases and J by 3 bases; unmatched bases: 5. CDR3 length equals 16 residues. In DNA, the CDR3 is TGTGCCAGCTCACCACCGAGACAGGGATTCTACAATGAGCAGTTCTTC. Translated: CASSPPRQGFYNEQFF. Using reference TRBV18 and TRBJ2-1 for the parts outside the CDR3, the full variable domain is NAGVMQNPRHLVRRRGQEARLRCSPMKGHSHVYWYRQLPEEGLKFMVYLQKENIIDESGMPKERFSAEFPKEGPSILRIQQVVRGDSAAYFCASSPPRQGFYNEQFFGPGTRLTVL.

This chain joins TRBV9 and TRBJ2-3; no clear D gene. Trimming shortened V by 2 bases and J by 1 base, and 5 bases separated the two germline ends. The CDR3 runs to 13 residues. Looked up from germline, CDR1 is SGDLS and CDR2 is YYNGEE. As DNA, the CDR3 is TGTGCCAGCAGCGTTCCAGGCACAGATACGCAGTATTTT. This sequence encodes CASSVPGTDTQYF.

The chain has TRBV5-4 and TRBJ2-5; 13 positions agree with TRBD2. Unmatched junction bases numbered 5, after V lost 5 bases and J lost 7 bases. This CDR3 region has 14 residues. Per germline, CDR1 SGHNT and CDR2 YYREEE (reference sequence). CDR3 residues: CASSSTSGGGTQYF. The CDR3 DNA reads TGTGCCAGCAGTTCCACTAGCGGGGGGGGGACCCAGTACTTC.

The CDR3 nucleotides read TGTGCCGCCCAGGGGTACCCCGCGAACACCGGGGAGCTGTTTTTT. Protein product: CAAQGYPANTGELFF. The V call is TRBV10-3, the J call TRBJ2-2, with D possibly being TRBD1 (6 bases). The CDR3 sequence is 15 residues long. Germline values: CDR1 ENHRY, CDR2 SYGVKD. Trimming pared 11 bases from V and 0 bases from J, leaving 16 bases between.

The CDR3 spells CASSSRLAGARNTGELFF. Written as DNA, the CDR3 is TGTGCCAGCAGCTCCAGACTAGCGGGGGCGCGGAACACCGGGGAGCTGTTTTTT. V is TRBV7-3 and J is TRBJ2-2; 12 bases line up with TRBD2. V gave up 4 bases and J gave up 1 base; unmatched junction bases: 7. The CDR3 is 18 residues long. Germline V gene data show CDR1 as SGHTA and CDR2 as FQGTGA.

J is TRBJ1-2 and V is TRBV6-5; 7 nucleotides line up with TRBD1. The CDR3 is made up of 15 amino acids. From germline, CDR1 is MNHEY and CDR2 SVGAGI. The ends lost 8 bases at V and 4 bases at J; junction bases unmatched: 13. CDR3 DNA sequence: TGTGCCAGCCCCCTGGGGCGACAGGGTGTCTATGGCTACACCTTC. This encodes CASPLGRQGVYGYTF.

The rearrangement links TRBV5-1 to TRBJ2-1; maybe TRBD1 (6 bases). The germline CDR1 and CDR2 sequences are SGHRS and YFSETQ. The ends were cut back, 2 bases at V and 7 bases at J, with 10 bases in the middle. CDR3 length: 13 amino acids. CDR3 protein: CASSFRQVNEQFF. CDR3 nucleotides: TGCGCCAGCAGCTTTCGACAGGTAAATGAGCAGTTCTTC. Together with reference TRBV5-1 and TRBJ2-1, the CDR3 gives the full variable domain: KAGVTQTPRYLIKTRGQQVTLSCSPISGHRSVSWYQQTPGQGLQFLFEYFSETQRNKGNFPGRFSGRQFSNSRSEMNVSTLELGDSALYLCASSFRQVNEQFFGPGTRLTVL.

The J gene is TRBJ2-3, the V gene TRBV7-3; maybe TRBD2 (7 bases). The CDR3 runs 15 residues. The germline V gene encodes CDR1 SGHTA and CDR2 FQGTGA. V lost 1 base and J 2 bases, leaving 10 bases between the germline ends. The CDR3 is CASSLIAGATDTQYF. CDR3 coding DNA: TGTGCCAGCAGCTTAATCGCGGGGGCCACAGATACGCAGTATTTT.

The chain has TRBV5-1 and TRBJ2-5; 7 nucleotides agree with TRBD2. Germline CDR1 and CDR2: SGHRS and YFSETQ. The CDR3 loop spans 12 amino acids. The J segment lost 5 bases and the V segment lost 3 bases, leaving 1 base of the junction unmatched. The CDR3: CASSWGGETQYF. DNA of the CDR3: TGCGCCAGCAGCTGGGGGGGGGAGACCCAGTACTTC.

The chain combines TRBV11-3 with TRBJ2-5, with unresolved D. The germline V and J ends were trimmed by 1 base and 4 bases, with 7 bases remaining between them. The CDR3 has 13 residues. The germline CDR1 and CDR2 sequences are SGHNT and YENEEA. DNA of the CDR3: TGTGCCAGCAGCTTAGCAGAAACAGAGACCCAGTACTTC. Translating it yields CASSLAETETQYF.

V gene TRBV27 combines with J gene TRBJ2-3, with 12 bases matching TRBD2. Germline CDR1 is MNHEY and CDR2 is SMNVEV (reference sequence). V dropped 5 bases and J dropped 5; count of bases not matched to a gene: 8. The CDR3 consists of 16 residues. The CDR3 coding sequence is TGTGCCAGCAGTCTTCCACTAGCGGGAGGCATAGATACGCAGTATTTT. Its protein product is CASSLPLAGGIDTQYF.

The CDR3 is CAGARDRGTGELFF. The CDR3 nucleotides are TGTGCCGGCGCCCGGGACAGGGGAACCGGGGAGCTGTTTTTT. This chain uses TRBV27 with TRBJ2-2, with 10 nucleotides matching TRBD1. The CDR3 length is 14 residues. J lost 5 bases, V lost 11 bases, and 8 bases had no gene match. The germline V gene encodes CDR1 MNHEY and CDR2 SMNVEV (reference sequence).

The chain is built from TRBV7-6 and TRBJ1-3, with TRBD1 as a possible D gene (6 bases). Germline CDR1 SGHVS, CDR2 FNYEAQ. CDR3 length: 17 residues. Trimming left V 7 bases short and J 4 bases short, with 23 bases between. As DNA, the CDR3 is TGTGCCAGCACCAAAATGGTGGGACATTCAATGGGAAACACCATATATTTT. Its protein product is CASTKMVGHSMGNTIYF.

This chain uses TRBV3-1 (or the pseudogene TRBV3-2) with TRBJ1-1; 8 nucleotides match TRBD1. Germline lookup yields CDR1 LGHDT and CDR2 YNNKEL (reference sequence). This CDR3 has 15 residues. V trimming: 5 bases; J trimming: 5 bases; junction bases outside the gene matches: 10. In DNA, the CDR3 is TGTGCCAGCAGCTACGGGACAGGATGGCTAACTGAAGCTTTCTTT. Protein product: CASSYGTGWLTEAFF.

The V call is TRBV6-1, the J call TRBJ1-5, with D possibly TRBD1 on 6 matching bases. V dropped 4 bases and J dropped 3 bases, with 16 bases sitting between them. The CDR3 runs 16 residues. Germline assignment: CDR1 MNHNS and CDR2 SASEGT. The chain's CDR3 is CASSVSGTLDNQPQHF. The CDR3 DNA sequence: TGTGCCAGCAGTGTATCCGGGACACTGGACAATCAGCCCCAGCATTTT.

The CDR3 coding sequence is TGTGCCAGCTCACCACCCCCGGGAGCTGGGGCCAACGTCCTGACTTTC. This gives the protein CASSPPPGAGANVLTF. This chain uses TRBV18 with TRBJ2-6; the D gene is possibly TRBD2 (6 bases). The CDR3 has 16 residues. Trimming took 0 bases from V and 2 from J, leaving 8 bases between them. CDR1 is KGHSH and CDR2 is LQKENI in the germline V gene.

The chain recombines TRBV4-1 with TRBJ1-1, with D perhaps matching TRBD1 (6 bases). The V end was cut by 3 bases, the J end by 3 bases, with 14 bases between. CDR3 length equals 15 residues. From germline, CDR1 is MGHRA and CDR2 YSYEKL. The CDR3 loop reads CASSHPPGVDTEAFF. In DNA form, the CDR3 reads TGCGCCAGCAGCCATCCCCCAGGGGTGGACACTGAAGCTTTCTTT.

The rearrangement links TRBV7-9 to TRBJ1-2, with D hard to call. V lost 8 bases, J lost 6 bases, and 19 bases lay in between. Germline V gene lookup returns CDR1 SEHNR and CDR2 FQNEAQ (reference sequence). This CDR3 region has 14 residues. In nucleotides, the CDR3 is TGTGCCAGCTATATCTCGGGAGGTGCTGATGGCTACACCTTC. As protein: CASYISGGADGYTF.